The 17 T cell receptor beta chains given below trace back to one sample, sequenced in a study of regulatory T cells listed by TCRdb under 2018. Broad study findings and their caveats: Compared with both autologous conventional CD4+ cells and control regulatory T cells, regulatory T cells from CD3G-deficient patients had reduced Shannon diversity.

Receptor libraries were prepared by the immunoSEQ multiplex PCR assay. In the multiplex PCR, 52 forward TRBV primers and 13 reverse TRBJ primers were used, and assay-based and computational corrections were applied for amplification bias. Not all clones reach the TCRdb copy of this immuneACCESS table, which keeps in-frame sequences only. Checked studies attribute under half of the gap to unresolved V genes and leave the rest unexplained. In all, the sample holds 850 to 1,300 clones, and 87% of those were seen once. Clones ranked in the top ten supply about 6.5% of the sample. The antigens these receptors bind are not known. Input material: CD4+ Tregs sorted from blood. Source of these receptors: a person in their twenties or thirties with CD3G deficiency.

This chain links TRBV7-9 with TRBJ2-1, with 9 bases lining up with TRBD2. Germline lookup yields CDR1 SEHNR and CDR2 FQNEAQ (reference sequence). This CDR3 comprises 17 residues. V shed 5 bases, J shed 10 bases, and the junction held 18 bases outside the gene matches. CDR3 in amino acids: CASSRQPRSGRSSEQFF. The DNA for the CDR3 is TGTGCCAGCAGCCGACAACCCCGTAGCGGGAGATCATCCGAGCAGTTCTTC.

The chain employs TRBV28 and TRBJ1-1; no reliable D call. V was cut by 2 bases and J by 2 bases, with 9 bases left in between. The CDR3 sequence is 14 residues long. CDR1 is MDHEN and CDR2 is SYDVKM in the germline V gene. CDR3 DNA sequence: TGTGCCAGCAGTTTAATCTCGGCCAACACTGAAGCTTTCTTT. Protein sequence: CASSLISANTEAFF.

The CDR3 reads CALYRARKSAGELFF. CDR3 bases: TGTGCCTTGTACAGGGCTCGGAAATCGGCCGGGGAGCTGTTTTTT. The gene calls are TRBV30 and TRBJ2-2; weak D call: TRBD1 (6 bases). Germline CDR1 is GTSNPN and CDR2 is SVGIG (reference sequence). V was clipped by 7 bases and J by 6 bases, with 21 bases between them. The CDR3 is made up of 15 amino acids.

V is TRBV5-1 and J is TRBJ1-6; 8 nucleotides line up with TRBD1. The length of the CDR3 is 16 residues. Germline lookup yields CDR1 SGHRS and CDR2 YFSETQ. Germline trimming cut 4 bases from V and 4 bases from J; bases unmatched to any gene: 7. The CDR3 nucleotides are TGCGCCAGCAGCGCGGGACAGGAGATGTATAATTCACCCCTCCACTTT. As protein: CASSAGQEMYNSPLHF.

The V gene is TRBV19, the J gene TRBJ2-2; 7 bases align to TRBD1. The CDR3 has 13 residues. CDR1 is LNHDA, CDR2 SQIVND, per germline (reference sequence). With 5 bases clipped from V and 6 bases from J, the junction kept 3 bases outside the gene matches. This CDR3 reads CASSATGAGELFF. CDR3 in DNA: TGTGCCAGTAGTGCCACAGGGGCCGGGGAGCTGTTTTTT.

This sequence joins TRBV6-1 and TRBJ1-4; D gene ambiguous. The CDR3 covers 14 residues. Germline V gene lookup returns CDR1 MNHNS and CDR2 SASEGT. V was cut by 1 base and J by 0 bases, with 3 bases left in between. In DNA form, the CDR3 reads TGTGCCAGCAGTGAAGGGACAACTAATGAAAAACTGTTTTTT. Translating gives CASSEGTTNEKLFF.

This chain connects TRBV6-1 to TRBJ1-1; D gene uncertain. Germline assignment: CDR1 MNHNS and CDR2 SASEGT. The length of the CDR3 is 15 residues. V was clipped by 2 bases and J by 3 bases, with 13 bases between them. The CDR3 sequence: CASSEMGFSDTEAFF. The CDR3, as DNA: TGTGCCAGCAGTGAAATGGGTTTCTCGGACACTGAAGCTTTCTTT.

The chain joins TRBV11-2 to TRBJ2-5; 10 bases match TRBD2. The CDR3 totals 18 residues. V dropped 3 bases and J dropped 4; count of bases not matched to a gene: 14. Germline CDR1 SGHAT, CDR2 FQNNGV. The CDR3 DNA is TGTGCCAGCAGCTTGGGGGTACTAGCGGGGTCACATCGAGAGACCCAGTACTTC. This translates into CASSLGVLAGSHRETQYF.

V usage is TRBV28 and J usage is TRBJ2-7, with 8 bases lining up with TRBD2. After removal of 5 bases from V and 0 bases from J, the junction contained 9 bases not matched to a gene. The CDR3 is 16 amino acids. From germline, CDR1 is MDHEN and CDR2 SYDVKM. CDR3 loop: CASSPWRGDLSYEQYF. The CDR3 region has the DNA TGTGCCAGCAGTCCTTGGCGGGGGGACCTCTCCTACGAGCAGTACTTC.

This clone was found a few times. The chain is built from TRBV5-1 and TRBJ2-7; TRBD2 matches 9 bases. The trim removed 2 bases at V and 6 bases at J, leaving 6 bases unmatched. Germline values: CDR1 SGHRS, CDR2 YFSETQ. This CDR3 is 14 amino acids long. The CDR3 region is CASSLIGAGGEQYF. The CDR3 coding sequence is TGCGCCAGCAGCTTAATCGGAGCGGGAGGCGAGCAGTACTTC.

This clone was seen only once. The chain has TRBV27 and TRBJ2-7, with 9 positions matching TRBD2. The CDR3 consists of 15 residues. From germline, CDR1 is MNHEY and CDR2 SMNVEV (reference sequence). Trimming cost V 6 bases and J 5 bases; bases outside gene matches: 11. CDR3 residues: CASSDPGLANHEQYF. CDR3 sequence (DNA): TGTGCCAGCAGCGACCCGGGACTAGCTAACCACGAGCAGTACTTC.

The genes are TRBV7-9 and TRBJ2-3; D ambiguous. The CDR3 consists of 11 residues. Germline V gene sequence: CDR1 SEHNR, CDR2 FQNEAQ (reference sequence). V lost 3 bases and J 6 bases, leaving 4 bases between the germline ends. Here the CDR3 DNA reads TGTGCCAGCAGCTTCGGTGATACGCAGTATTTT. It is translated as CASSFGDTQYF.

This sequence joins TRBV7-6 and TRBJ2-7; 8 bases fit TRBD1. V gave up 3 bases and J gave up 5 bases; unmatched junction bases: 0. Per germline, CDR1 SGHVS and CDR2 FNYEAQ. This CDR3 has 12 amino acids. CDR3 coding DNA: TGTGCCAGCAGCTTGACAGGGGACGAGCAGTACTTC. Translating it yields CASSLTGDEQYF.

This chain uses TRBV5-1 with TRBJ2-7; D is unresolved. With 3 bases removed from V and 6 bases from J, the gap between germline ends came to 13 bases. Germline V gene lookup returns CDR1 SGHRS and CDR2 YFSETQ. The CDR3 extends over 13 amino acids. As DNA, the CDR3 is TGCGCCAGCAGCTCCCGACATTGGGGCGAGCAGTACTTC. This sequence encodes CASSSRHWGEQYF.

The chain carries TRBV28 and TRBJ2-3; no reliable D call. Looked up from germline, CDR1 is MDHEN and CDR2 is SYDVKM. Trimming took off 3 bases at V and 0 bases at J, with 10 bases between the two ends. CDR3 length: 15 residues. Written as DNA, the CDR3 is TGTGCCAGCAGTTTGGGTCGAATGAGCACAGATACGCAGTATTTT. This gives the protein CASSLGRMSTDTQYF.

The gene calls are TRBV6-6 and TRBJ1-3; perhaps TRBD1 as D (6 bases). The CDR3 has 15 amino acids. V was shortened by 2 bases and J by 0 bases, with 8 bases between the two germline ends. Germline loops: CDR1 MNHNY, CDR2 SVGAGI (reference sequence). The CDR3 sequence is CASSYAGVSGNTIYF. The CDR3 nucleotides are TGTGCCAGCAGTTACGCAGGGGTCTCTGGAAACACCATATATTTT.

V is TRBV27 and J is TRBJ1-1; weak D call: TRBD1 (5 bases). The V and J ends lost 1 base and 11 bases respectively, with 14 bases between them. CDR1 is MNHEY, CDR2 SMNVEV, per germline (reference sequence). The CDR3 is 13 residues long. CDR3 sequence reads: CASSLWSGGKAFF. The CDR3 region has the DNA TGTGCCAGCAGTTTATGGTCCGGGGGGAAGGCTTTCTTT.